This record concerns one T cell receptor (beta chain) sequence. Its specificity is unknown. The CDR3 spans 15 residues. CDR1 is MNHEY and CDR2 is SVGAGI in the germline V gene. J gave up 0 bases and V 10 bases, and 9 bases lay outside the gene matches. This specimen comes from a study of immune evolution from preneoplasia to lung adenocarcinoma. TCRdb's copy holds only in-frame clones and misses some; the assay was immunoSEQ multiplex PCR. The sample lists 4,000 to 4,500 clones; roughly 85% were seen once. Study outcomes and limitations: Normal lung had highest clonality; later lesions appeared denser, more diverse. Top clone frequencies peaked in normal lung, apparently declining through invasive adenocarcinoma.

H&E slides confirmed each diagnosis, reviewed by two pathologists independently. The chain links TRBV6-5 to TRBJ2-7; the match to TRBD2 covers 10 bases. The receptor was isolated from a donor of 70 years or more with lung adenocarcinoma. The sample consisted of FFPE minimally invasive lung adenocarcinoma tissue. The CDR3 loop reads CATQGSSGSSYEQYF. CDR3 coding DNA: TGTGCCACCCAAGGTTCTAGCGGGAGCTCCTACGAGCAGTACTTC.